One and the same sample provided the 16 T cell receptor beta chains below, sequenced in a study of blood T cell repertoires in COVID-19. Sequencing used immunoSEQ multiplex PCR; TCRdb keeps in-frame clones, though not all of them. The top ten clones hold 4% of a sample with around 270,000 clones, 88% of them seen once. Sequenced input: peripheral blood. The receptors were gathered from a man in his sixties who had recovered from COVID-19.

This chain uses TRBV5-1 with TRBJ1-5; D unresolved. This CDR3 comprises 15 residues. Germline values: CDR1 SGHRS, CDR2 YFSETQ. Trimming cost V 0 bases and J 0 bases, with 7 bases left between them. This CDR3 is CASSLGGNSNQPQHF. In DNA, the CDR3 is TGCGCCAGCAGCTTGGGCGGCAATAGCAATCAGCCCCAGCATTTT.

The genes are TRBV27 and TRBJ1-6, with 8 bases identical to TRBD1. CDR3 size: 14 residues. The germline V gene encodes CDR1 MNHEY and CDR2 SMNVEV (reference sequence). The trim removed 6 bases at V and 8 bases at J, leaving 6 bases unmatched. CDR3 sequence reads: CASRDRVRHSPLHF. CDR3 nucleotide sequence: TGTGCCAGCAGGGACAGGGTCCGGCATTCACCCCTCCACTTT.

V is TRBV24-1 and J is TRBJ1-2, with 9 bases fitting TRBD1. V gave up 4 bases and J gave up 4 bases; unmatched junction bases: 9. Germline V gene sequence: CDR1 KGHDR, CDR2 SFDVKD. This CDR3 spans 16 amino acids. In DNA form, the CDR3 reads TGTGCCACCAGTGACCCCACAGGGGGCCGCGGCTATGGCTACACCTTC. It translates to CATSDPTGGRGYGYTF.

V and J are TRBV19 and TRBJ2-1; TRBD1 matches at 9 bases. Trimming cost V 7 bases and J 9 bases; bases outside gene matches: 13. The V gene's germline CDR1 is LNHDA and CDR2 SQIVND (reference sequence). The CDR3 extends over 15 amino acids. CDR3 sequence reads: CASTQGAPGQGEQFF. In DNA, the CDR3 is TGTGCCAGTACACAGGGGGCGCCAGGGCAAGGTGAGCAGTTCTTC.

This clone came up once. V is TRBV11-2 and J is TRBJ2-7, with D possibly being TRBD1 (6 bases). Trimming took 3 bases from V and 2 from J, leaving 14 bases between them. The CDR3 consists of 15 residues. The germline gives CDR1 SGHAT, CDR2 FQNNGV. The CDR3 loop reads CASSFLGALAYEQYF. The CDR3 DNA sequence: TGTGCCAGCAGCTTCTTGGGGGCTCTTGCCTACGAGCAGTACTTC.

The chain has TRBV7-8 and TRBJ1-1, with a possible D match to TRBD1 (5 bases). Germline V gene lookup returns CDR1 SGHVS and CDR2 FQNEAQ. This CDR3 comprises 14 residues. V lost 1 base, J lost 5 bases, and 11 bases lay in between. This CDR3 is CASSLGGQGTEAFF. The DNA of the CDR3 is TGTGCCAGCAGCTTAGGCGGTCAGGGTACTGAAGCTTTCTTT. Full variable domain (remainder filled in from reference TRBV7-8 and TRBJ1-1): GAGVSQSPRYKVAKRGQDVALRCDPISGHVSLFWYQQALGQGPEFLTYFQNEAQLDKSGLPSDRFFAERPEGSVSTLKIQRTQQEDSAVYLCASSLGGQGTEAFFGQGTRLTVV.

This sequence joins TRBV10-2 and TRBJ2-1, with 10 bases that match TRBD2. Germline CDR1 reads WSHSY; CDR2 reads SAAADI. The CDR3 extends over 16 amino acids. The V gene end was trimmed by 4 bases and the J gene end by 5 bases; junction bases not matched to a gene: 8. The CDR3 loop reads CASSGLAGLVDNEQFF. The CDR3 bases are TGCGCCAGCAGTGGACTAGCGGGCCTTGTGGACAATGAGCAGTTCTTC.

V usage is TRBV7-9 and J usage is TRBJ2-1; D is ambiguous. V was clipped by 7 bases and J by 8 bases, with 12 bases between them. This CDR3 spans 12 amino acids. In germline, CDR1 is SEHNR, CDR2 FQNEAQ (reference sequence). CDR3 residues: CASTLELDEQFF. The CDR3 DNA is TGTGCCAGCACCCTCGAGCTGGATGAGCAGTTCTTC.

The V call is TRBV27, the J call TRBJ2-7; perhaps TRBD2 as D (5 bases). From germline, CDR1 is MNHEY and CDR2 SMNVEV (reference sequence). Trimming took 2 bases from V and 0 from J, leaving 14 bases between them. This CDR3 contains 16 residues. CDR3 sequence: CASSLEGRRRSYEQYF. The CDR3 nucleotides read TGTGCCAGCAGTTTAGAGGGCAGACGGCGCTCCTACGAGCAGTACTTC.

This chain uses TRBV19 with TRBJ1-2; D call uncertain. V was trimmed by 6 bases and J by 7 bases, leaving 12 bases between them. Germline V gene sequence: CDR1 LNHDA, CDR2 SQIVND (reference sequence). There are 12 residues in the CDR3. DNA for the CDR3: TGTGCCAGTAGAGTCCCGGAGGTTGGCTACACCTTC. Its protein product is CASRVPEVGYTF.

This sequence joins TRBV13 and TRBJ1-2; 9 bases are a match to TRBD1. Germline values: CDR1 PRHDT, CDR2 FYEKMQ (reference sequence). Trimming removed 5 bases from V and 3 bases from J; junction bases left unmatched: 7. The CDR3 has 15 amino acids. The CDR3 DNA reads as TGTGCCAGCAGCCAACCGGGACAGGGAGACTATGGCTACACCTTC. Residues: CASSQPGQGDYGYTF.

The chain carries TRBV14 and TRBJ1-1; D not resolved. Per germline, CDR1 SGHDN and CDR2 FVKESK. V shed 5 bases and J shed 0 bases, with 10 bases lying between them. This CDR3 region has 14 residues. The CDR3 nucleotides are TGTGCCAGCAGCTCGAGCGGGGTGAACACTGAAGCTTTCTTT. Translating gives CASSSSGVNTEAFF.

The genes are TRBV11-2 and TRBJ2-6, with 7 bases lining up with TRBD1. This CDR3 has 19 amino acids. Germline V lookup: CDR1 SGHAT, CDR2 FQNNGV. With 2 bases clipped from V and 0 bases from J, the junction kept 10 bases outside the gene matches. CDR3 nucleotides: TGTGCCAGCAGCTTAATAGGGGGCTCTTTTTTCTCTGGGGCCAACGTCCTGACTTTC. Protein sequence: CASSLIGGSFFSGANVLTF.

The V and J genes are TRBV6-6 and TRBJ2-1; maybe TRBD1 (6 bases). This CDR3 has 13 amino acids. Trimming took off 0 bases at V and 13 bases at J, with 13 bases between the two ends. The germline V gene encodes CDR1 MNHNY and CDR2 SVGAGI (reference sequence). CDR3 nucleotide sequence: TGTGCCAGCAGTTACTCGAGGGACAACAACCAGTTCTTC. Translating it yields CASSYSRDNNQFF.

CDR3: CAWSQPLGTGTNEKLFF. CDR3 sequence (DNA): TGTGCCTGGAGTCAACCCCTCGGGACAGGAACTAATGAAAAACTGTTTTTT. The V and J genes are TRBV30 and TRBJ1-4; 8 bases map to TRBD1. Germline CDR1 is GTSNPN and CDR2 is SVGIG (reference sequence). Losses at the gene ends were 2 bases for V and 1 base for J; bases not matched to a gene: 9. CDR3 size: 17 residues.

The V gene is TRBV19, the J gene TRBJ1-1; D possibly corresponds to TRBD1 (6 bases). This CDR3 contains 15 residues. Trimming pared 7 bases from V and 1 base from J, leaving 16 bases between. The V gene's germline CDR1 is LNHDA and CDR2 SQIVND (reference sequence). This CDR3 is CASTLGGARNTEAFF. In DNA, the CDR3 is TGTGCCAGTACCTTGGGGGGGGCCCGGAACACTGAAGCTTTCTTT. Full variable domain (outside the CDR3, taken from reference TRBV19 and TRBJ1-1): DGGITQSPKYLFRKEGQNVTLSCEQNLNHDAMYWYRQDPGQGLRLIYYSQIVNDFQKGDIAEGYSVSREKKESFPLTVTSAQKNPTAFYLCASTLGGARNTEAFFGQGTRLTVV.